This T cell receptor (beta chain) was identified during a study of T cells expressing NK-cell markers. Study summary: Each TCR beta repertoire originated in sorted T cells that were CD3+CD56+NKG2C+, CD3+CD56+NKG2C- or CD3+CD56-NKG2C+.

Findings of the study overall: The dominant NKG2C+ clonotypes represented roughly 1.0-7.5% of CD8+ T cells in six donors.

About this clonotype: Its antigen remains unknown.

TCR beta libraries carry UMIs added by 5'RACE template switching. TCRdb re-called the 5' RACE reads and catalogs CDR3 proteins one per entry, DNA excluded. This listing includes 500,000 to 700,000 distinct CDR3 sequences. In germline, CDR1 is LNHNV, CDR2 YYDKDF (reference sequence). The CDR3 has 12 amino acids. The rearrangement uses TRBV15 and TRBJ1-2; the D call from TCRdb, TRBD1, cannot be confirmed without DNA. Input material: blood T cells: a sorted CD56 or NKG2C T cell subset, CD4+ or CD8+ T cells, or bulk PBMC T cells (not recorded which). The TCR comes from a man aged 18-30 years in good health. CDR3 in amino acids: CATRGGNYGYTF.